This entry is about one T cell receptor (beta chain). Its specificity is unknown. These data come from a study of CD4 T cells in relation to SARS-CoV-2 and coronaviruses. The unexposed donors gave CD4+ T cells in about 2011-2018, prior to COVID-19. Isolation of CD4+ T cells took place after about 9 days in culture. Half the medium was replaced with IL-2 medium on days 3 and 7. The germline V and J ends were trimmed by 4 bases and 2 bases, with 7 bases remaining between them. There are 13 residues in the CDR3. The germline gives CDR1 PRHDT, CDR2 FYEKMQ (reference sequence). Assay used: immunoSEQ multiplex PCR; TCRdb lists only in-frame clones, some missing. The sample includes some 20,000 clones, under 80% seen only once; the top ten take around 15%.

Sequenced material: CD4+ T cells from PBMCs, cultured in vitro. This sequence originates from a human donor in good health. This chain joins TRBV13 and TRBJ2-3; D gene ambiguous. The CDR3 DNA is TGTGCCAGCAGCTCTGACATCACAGATACGCAGTATTTT. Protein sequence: CASSSDITDTQYF. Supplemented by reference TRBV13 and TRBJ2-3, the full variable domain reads AAGVIQSPRHLIKEKRETATLKCYPIPRHDTVYWYQQGPGQDPQFLISFYEKMQSDKGSIPDRFSAQQFSDYHSELNMSSLELGDSALYFCASSSDITDTQYFGPGTRLTVL.